This T cell receptor (beta chain) was captured in a study of shared clonotypes between healthy human individuals. The split of CD4+ cells yielded CD45RA+ naive and CD45RA-negative memory subsets. About 30,000 T cell genomes (around 200 ng DNA) went into each sorted-subset replicate. Assay used: immunoSEQ multiplex PCR; TCRdb lists only in-frame clones, some missing. The sample lists over a million clones, approximately 80% seen once, with 0.4% to 0.55% in the top ten. Germline V gene lookup returns CDR1 SGHTA and CDR2 FQGNSA. The CDR3 totals 13 residues. As concerns this clone: The junction departs from germline at one end; a sequencing error may be responsible.

The V and J genes are TRBV7-2 and TRBJ2-3, with TRBD2 matching over 7 bases. The source of this sequence is a young man in good health. Some clones in this sample may be carry-over from other donors' samples. The sequenced material came from memory CD4+ T cells from PBMCs. The subset is: CD45RA-negative fraction. The DNA of the CDR3 is TGTGCCAGCAGCCTAGCAAGGCGGGAGACGCAGTATTTT. Residues: CASSLARRETQYF.